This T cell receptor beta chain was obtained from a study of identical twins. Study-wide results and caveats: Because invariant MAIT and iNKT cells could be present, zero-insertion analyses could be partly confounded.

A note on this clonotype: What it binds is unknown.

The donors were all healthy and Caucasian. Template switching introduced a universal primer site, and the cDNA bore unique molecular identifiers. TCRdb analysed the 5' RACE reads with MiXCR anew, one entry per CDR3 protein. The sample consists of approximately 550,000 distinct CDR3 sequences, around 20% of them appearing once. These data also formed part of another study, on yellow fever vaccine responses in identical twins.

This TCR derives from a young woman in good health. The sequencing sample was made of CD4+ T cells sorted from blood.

The CDR3 DNA sequence: TGTGCCAGCATCCCGGGGGCAGGGAGATACAATGAGCAGTTCTTC. Translated, it gives CASIPGAGRYNEQFF. The chain uses TRBV28 and TRBJ2-1, with D perhaps assigned TRBD1 or TRBD2 (6 bases each). The CDR3 loop spans 15 amino acids. In germline, CDR1 is MDHEN, CDR2 SYDVKM. V was cut by 7 bases and J by 4 bases, with 17 bases left in between.